The table lists the clone carrying this TCR beta chain with a few counts. Its antigen remains unknown. PCR involved 60 Vbeta and 13 Jbeta primers. TCRdb's table, derived via immunoSEQ multiplex PCR, lists solely in-frame clones and lacks some. The table lists more than 140,000 clones, 64% of them singletons. Trimming pared 7 bases from V and 3 bases from J, leaving 12 bases between. This CDR3 is 13 amino acids long. The germline CDR1 and CDR2 sequences are MNHEY and SVGAGI. These data are taken from a study of cytomegalovirus exposure and HLA in healthy donors. Study overall: Assignment to the Caucasian-associated ancestry cluster applied to 81% of the approximately 420 genotyped donors. Study findings and constraints: In a later analysis, DRB1 alleles had the most associated TCRs; HLA-C alleles the fewest. Earlier analysis looked at TCR beta V segments, and most were productive about 87% or about 30% of the time. Likely technical artifact: a cluster of highly shared sequence variants.

The receptor comes from a woman between 25 and 40 years old in good health and CMV-seropositive. The chain combines TRBV6-5 with TRBJ1-1; maybe TRBD1 (5 bases). The material sequenced was PBMCs. The CDR3 DNA sequence: TGTGCCAGCATGATCAACAGGTACACTGAAGCTTTCTTT. Translation gives CASMINRYTEAFF.